The clone carrying this T cell receptor beta chain was counted between two and nine times. The data are from a study of control samples from healthy donors and cancer patients. Germline CDR1 reads SEHNR; CDR2 reads FQNEAQ (reference sequence). The CDR3 consists of 11 residues. The V end lost 3 bases, the J end lost 2 bases, and 0 bases lay between the germline ends. Measured with immunoSEQ multiplex PCR; TCRdb has only the in-frame clones, and not every one. This sample carries some 140,000 clones, 70% to 90% of them seen once, and the ten largest clones take roughly 10%. The chain carries TRBV7-9 and TRBJ2-3; no clear D gene. Sequenced sample: blood. The clonotype was recovered from a woman in her 30s in good health. The CDR3 DNA is TGTGCCAGCAGCTTCACAGATACGCAGTATTTT. Its translation: CASSFTDTQYF.